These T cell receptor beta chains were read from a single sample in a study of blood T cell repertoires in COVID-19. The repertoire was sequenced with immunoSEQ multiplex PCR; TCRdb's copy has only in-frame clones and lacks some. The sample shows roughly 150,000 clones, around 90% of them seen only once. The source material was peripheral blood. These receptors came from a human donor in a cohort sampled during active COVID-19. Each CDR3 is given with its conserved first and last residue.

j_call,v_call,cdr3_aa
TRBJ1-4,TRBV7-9,CASSLATGYATNEKLFF
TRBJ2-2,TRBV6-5,CASSYAQYTGELFF
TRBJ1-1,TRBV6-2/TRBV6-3,CASSYGGPRGYTEAFF
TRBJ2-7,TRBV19,CASSTTGAYEQYF
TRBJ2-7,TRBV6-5,CASKGVTGAYEQYF
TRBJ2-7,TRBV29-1,CSVTGASYEQYF
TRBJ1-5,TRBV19,CASRELQGQPQHF
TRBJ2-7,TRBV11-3,CASSLEQPSYEQYF
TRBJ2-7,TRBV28,CASSLTGQGNEQYF
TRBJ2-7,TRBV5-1,CASSYGTGAYEQYF
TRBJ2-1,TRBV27,CASSPTGTYSYNEQFF
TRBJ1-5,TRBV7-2,CASSSTGWDQPQHF
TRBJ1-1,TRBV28,CASSSRVRPEAFF
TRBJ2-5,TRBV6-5,CASTLTGGETQYF
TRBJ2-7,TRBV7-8,CASSPHRTSGSSYEQYF
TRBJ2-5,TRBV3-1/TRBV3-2,CASSPSFPGGQETQYF
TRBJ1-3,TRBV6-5,CASRGQGSGNTIYF
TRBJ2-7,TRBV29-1,CSVLSGDAYEQYF
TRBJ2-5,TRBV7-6,CASSPGTAFRETQYF
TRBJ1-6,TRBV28,CASRVQGASYNSPLHF
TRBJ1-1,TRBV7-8,CASSRDSGNTEAFF
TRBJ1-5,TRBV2,CASSVTGNEQPQHF
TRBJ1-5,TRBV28,CASSPRTGAGNQPQHF
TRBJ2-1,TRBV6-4,CASNRQLAFF
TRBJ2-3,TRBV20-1,CSADYGGTQYF
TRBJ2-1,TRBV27,CASSLPSTSGVTNEQFF
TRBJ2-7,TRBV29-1,CSVVGLAGHLEQYF
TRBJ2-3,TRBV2,CATRTSGNPDTQYF
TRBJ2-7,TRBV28,CASSSVYEQYF
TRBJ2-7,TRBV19,CASARTGGYEQYF
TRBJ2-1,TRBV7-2,CASSKGLVLHNEQFF
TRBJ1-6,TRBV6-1,CASSEARQPNSPLHF
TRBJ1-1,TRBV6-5,CASSYRRENTEAFF
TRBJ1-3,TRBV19,CASSDTGTGNGNTIYF
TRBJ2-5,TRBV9,CASSVVGGTVETQYF
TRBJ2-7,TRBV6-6,CASRPGTGIYEQYF